The entry below gives a single T cell receptor beta chain sequence along with its context. V dropped 1 base and J dropped 4 bases, with 17 bases sitting between them. The CDR3 is 16 amino acids. Germline V gene data show CDR1 as MGHRA and CDR2 as YSYEKL. This record belongs to a study of PD-L1 blockade in urothelial cancer. About the research overall: Atezolizumab 1,200 mg was given intravenously every 3 weeks, starting 2014. Patients had undergone 0 to 3 prior chemotherapy regimens. Analyses were performed on blood at 3 weeks after treatment start (the second dose) and at 6 weeks.

Time point defined: pretreatment peripheral blood. TCRdb's table, derived via immunoSEQ multiplex PCR, lists solely in-frame clones and lacks some. This table holds approximately 50,000 clones, approximately 80% found once. The receptor was isolated from a man aged 50-60 years with urothelial cancer. The sequencing used PBMCs, collected around atezolizumab (anti-PD-L1) treatment. This chain joins TRBV4-1 and TRBJ2-7; the D gene is possibly TRBD2 (6 bases). The CDR3 is CASSQGGLAIMYEQYF. The DNA of the CDR3 is TGCGCCAGCAGCCAAGGAGGTCTAGCGATAATGTACGAGCAGTACTTC.